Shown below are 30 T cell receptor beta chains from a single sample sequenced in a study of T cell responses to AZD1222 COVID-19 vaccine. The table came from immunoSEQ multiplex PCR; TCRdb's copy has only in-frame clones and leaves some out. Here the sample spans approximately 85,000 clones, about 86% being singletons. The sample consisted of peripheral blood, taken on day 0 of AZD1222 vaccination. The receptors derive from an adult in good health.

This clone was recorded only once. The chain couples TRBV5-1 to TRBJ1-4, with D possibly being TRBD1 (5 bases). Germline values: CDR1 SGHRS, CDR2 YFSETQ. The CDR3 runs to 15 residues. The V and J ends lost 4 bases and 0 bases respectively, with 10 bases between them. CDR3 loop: CASSQTVTTNEKLFF. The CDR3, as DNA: TGCGCCAGCAGCCAGACAGTCACAACTAATGAAAAACTGTTTTTT.

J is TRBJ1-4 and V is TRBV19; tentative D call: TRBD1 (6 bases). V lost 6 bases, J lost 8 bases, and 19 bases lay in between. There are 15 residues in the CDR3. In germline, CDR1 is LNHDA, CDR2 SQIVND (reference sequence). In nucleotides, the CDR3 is TGTGCCAGTAGGGGTCGGGGACAATGGTCCGAAAAACTGTTTTTT. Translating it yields CASRGRGQWSEKLFF.

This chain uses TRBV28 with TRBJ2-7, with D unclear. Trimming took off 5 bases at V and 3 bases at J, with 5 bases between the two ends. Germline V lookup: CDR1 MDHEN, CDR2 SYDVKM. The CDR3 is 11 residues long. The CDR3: CASSTLYEQYF. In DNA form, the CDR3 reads TGTGCCAGCAGTACCCTCTACGAGCAGTACTTC.

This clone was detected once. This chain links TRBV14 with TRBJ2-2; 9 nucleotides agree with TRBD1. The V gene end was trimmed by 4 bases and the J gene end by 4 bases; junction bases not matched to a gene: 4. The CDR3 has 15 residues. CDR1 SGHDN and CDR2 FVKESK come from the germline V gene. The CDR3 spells CASSRSTGGTGELFF. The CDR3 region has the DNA TGTGCCAGCAGCCGTTCGACAGGGGGCACCGGGGAGCTGTTTTTT.

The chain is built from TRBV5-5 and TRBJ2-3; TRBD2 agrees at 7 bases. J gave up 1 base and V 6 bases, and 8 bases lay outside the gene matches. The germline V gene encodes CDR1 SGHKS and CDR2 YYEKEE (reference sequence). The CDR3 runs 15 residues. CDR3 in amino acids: CASTTRTSGTDTQYF. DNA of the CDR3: TGTGCCAGCACCACCAGAACTAGCGGCACAGATACGCAGTATTTT.

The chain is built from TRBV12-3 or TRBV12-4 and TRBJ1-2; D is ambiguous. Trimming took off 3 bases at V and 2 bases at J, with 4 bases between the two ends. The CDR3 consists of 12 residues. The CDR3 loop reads CASSLENYGYTF. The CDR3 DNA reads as TGTGCCAGCAGTTTGGAGAACTATGGCTACACCTTC.

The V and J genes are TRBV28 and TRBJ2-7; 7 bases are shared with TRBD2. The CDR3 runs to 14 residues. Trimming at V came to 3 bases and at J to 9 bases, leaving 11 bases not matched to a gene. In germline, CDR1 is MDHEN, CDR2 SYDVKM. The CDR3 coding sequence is TGTGCCAGCAGTTTTACGGCGGGAGAAAGGGTGCAGTACTTC. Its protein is CASSFTAGERVQYF.

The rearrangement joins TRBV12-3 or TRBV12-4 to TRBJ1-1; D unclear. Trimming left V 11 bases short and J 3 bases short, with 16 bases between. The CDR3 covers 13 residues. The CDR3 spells CASTETGHTEAFF. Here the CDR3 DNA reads TGTGCCTCCACGGAAACCGGTCACACTGAAGCTTTCTTT.

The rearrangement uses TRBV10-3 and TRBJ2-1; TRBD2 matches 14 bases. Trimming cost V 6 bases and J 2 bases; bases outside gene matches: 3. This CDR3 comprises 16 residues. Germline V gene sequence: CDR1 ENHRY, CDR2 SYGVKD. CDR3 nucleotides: TGTGCCATCAGCGGGACTAGCGGGAGTACCTACAATGAGCAGTTCTTC. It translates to CAISGTSGSTYNEQFF.

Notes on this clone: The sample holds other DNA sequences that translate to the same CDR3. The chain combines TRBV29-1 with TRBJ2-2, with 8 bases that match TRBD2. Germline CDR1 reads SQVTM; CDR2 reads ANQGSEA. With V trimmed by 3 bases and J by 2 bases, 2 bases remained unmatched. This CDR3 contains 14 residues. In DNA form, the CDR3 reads TGCAGCGTTGATCGGGGGGGTAACACCGGGGAGCTGTTTTTT. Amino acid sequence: CSVDRGGNTGELFF.

The CDR3 DNA reads TGTGCCAGCAGGGTGACAGGGGGAAATTCACCCCTCCACTTT. Its translation: CASRVTGGNSPLHF. The chain couples TRBV28 to TRBJ1-6; 9 nucleotides agree with TRBD1. Germline trimming cut 6 bases from V and 7 bases from J; bases unmatched to any gene: 4. In germline, CDR1 is MDHEN, CDR2 SYDVKM. The CDR3 length is 14 residues.

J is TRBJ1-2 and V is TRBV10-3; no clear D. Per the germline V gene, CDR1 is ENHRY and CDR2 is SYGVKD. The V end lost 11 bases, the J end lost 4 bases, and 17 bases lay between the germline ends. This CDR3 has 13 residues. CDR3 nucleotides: TGTGCCTCTCGCCTGGCGGGGATCTATGGCTACACCTTC. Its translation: CASRLAGIYGYTF.

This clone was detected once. The DNA of the CDR3 is TGTGCCAGCAGTTTTGGACAGAGGAACACTGAAGCTTTCTTT. It is translated as CASSFGQRNTEAFF. The gene calls are TRBV6-5 and TRBJ1-1; D is perhaps TRBD1 (6 bases). The CDR3 totals 14 residues. Per germline, CDR1 MNHEY and CDR2 SVGAGI. Trimming took 4 bases from V and 1 from J, leaving 10 bases between them.

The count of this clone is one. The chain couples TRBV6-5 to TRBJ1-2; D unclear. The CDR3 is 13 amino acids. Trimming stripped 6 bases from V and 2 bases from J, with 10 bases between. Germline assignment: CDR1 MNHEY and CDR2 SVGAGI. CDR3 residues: CASSIQTNYGYTF. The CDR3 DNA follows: TGTGCCAGCAGCATACAGACAAACTATGGCTACACCTTC.

CDR3 in DNA: TGTGCCAGCAGCATACCGGGACAGGGCTATGGCTACACCTTC. It is translated as CASSIPGQGYGYTF. This sequence joins TRBV5-4 and TRBJ1-2; 9 positions agree with TRBD1. The CDR3 has 14 amino acids. CDR1 and CDR2 from the germline V gene are SGHNT and YYREEE (reference sequence). The J segment lost 4 bases and the V segment lost 4 bases, leaving 5 bases of the junction unmatched. The whole variable domain, filled in from reference TRBV5-4 and TRBJ1-2, reads ETGVTQSPTHLIKTRGQQVTLRCSSQSGHNTVSWYQQALGQGPQFIFQYYREEENGRGNFPPRFSGLQFPNYSSELNVNALELDDSALYLCASSIPGQGYGYTFGSGTRLTVV.

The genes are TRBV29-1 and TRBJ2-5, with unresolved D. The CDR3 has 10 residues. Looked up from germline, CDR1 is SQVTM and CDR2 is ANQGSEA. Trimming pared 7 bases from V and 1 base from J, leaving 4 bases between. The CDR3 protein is CSGAQETQYF. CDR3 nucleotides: TGCAGCGGGGCCCAAGAGACCCAGTACTTC.

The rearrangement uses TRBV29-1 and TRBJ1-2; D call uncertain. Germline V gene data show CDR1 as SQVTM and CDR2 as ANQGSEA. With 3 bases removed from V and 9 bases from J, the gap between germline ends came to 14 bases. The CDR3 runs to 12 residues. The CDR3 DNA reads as TGCAGCGTTGATGAGGCAGGTGGACGCTACACCTTC. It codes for CSVDEAGGRYTF. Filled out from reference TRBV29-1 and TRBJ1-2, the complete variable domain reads SAVISQKPSRDICQRGTSLTIQCQVDSQVTMMFWYRQQPGQSLTLIATANQGSEATYESGFVIDKFPISRPNLTFSTLTVSNMSPEDSSIYLCSVDEAGGRYTFGSGTRLTVV.

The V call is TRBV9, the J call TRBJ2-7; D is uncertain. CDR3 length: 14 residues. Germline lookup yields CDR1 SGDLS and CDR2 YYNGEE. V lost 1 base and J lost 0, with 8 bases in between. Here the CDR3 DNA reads TGTGCCAGCAGCGTAACTCAGGACTCCTACGAGCAGTACTTC. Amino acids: CASSVTQDSYEQYF.

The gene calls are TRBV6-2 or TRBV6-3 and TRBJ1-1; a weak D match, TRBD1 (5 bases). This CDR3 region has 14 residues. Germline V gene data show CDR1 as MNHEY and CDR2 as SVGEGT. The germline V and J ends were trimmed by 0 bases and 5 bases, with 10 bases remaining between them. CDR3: CASSYSLGGTEAFF. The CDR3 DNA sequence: TGTGCCAGCAGTTACTCGCTGGGGGGGACTGAAGCTTTCTTT.

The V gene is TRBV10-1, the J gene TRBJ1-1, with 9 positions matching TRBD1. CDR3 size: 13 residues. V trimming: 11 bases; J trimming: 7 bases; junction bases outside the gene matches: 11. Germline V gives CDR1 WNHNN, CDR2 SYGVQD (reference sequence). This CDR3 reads CAPSGTGSVEAFF. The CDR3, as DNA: TGCGCCCCCTCCGGGACAGGGTCTGTTGAAGCTTTCTTT.

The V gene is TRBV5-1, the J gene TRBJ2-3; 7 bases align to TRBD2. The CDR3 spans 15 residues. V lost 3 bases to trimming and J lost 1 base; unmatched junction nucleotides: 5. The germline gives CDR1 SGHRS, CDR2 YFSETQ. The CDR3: CASSSAGARTDTQYF. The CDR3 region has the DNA TGCGCCAGCAGCTCGGCGGGAGCCCGCACAGATACGCAGTATTTT.

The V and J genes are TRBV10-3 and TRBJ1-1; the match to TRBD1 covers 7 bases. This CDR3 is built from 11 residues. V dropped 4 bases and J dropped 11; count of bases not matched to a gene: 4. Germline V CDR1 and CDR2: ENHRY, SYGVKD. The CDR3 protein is CAISADREAFF. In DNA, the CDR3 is TGTGCCATCAGTGCCGACAGGGAGGCTTTCTTT.

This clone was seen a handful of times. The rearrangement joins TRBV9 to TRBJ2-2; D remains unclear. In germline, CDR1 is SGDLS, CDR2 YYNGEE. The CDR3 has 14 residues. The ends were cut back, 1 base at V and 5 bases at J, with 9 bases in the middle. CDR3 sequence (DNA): TGTGCCAGCAGCGTAACTGAAGGGACCGGGGAGCTGTTTTTT. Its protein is CASSVTEGTGELFF.

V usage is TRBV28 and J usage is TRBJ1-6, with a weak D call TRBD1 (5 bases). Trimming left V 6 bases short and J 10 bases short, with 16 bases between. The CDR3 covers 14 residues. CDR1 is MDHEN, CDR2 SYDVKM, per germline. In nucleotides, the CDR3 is TGTGCCAGCAGATTCTACGGGGGTAACTCACCCCTCCACTTT. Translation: CASRFYGGNSPLHF.

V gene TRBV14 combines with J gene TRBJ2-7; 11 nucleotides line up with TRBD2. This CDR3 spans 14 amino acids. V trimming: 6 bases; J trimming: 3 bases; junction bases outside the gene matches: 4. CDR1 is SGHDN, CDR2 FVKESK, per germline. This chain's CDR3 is CASRSSGGFYEQYF. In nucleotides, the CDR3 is TGTGCCAGCAGATCTAGCGGGGGGTTCTACGAGCAGTACTTC.

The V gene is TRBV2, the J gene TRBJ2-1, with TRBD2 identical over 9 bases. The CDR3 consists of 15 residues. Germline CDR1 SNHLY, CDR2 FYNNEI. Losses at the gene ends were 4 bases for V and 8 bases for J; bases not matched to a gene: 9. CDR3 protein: CASSVGGRERDEQFF. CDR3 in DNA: TGTGCCAGCAGTGTTGGCGGGAGGGAGCGTGATGAGCAGTTCTTC.

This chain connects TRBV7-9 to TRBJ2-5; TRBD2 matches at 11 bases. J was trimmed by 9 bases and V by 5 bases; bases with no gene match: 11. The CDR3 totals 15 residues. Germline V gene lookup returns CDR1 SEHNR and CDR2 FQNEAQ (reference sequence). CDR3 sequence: CASSTGLAGLWAQYF. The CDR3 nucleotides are TGTGCCAGCAGCACCGGACTAGCGGGTCTGTGGGCCCAGTACTTC.

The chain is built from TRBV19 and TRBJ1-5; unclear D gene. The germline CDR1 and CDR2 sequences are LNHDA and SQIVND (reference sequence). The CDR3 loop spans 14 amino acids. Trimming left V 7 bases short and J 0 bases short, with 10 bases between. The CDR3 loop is CASIPAGSNQPQHF. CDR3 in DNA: TGTGCCAGTATTCCTGCGGGTAGCAATCAGCCCCAGCATTTT.

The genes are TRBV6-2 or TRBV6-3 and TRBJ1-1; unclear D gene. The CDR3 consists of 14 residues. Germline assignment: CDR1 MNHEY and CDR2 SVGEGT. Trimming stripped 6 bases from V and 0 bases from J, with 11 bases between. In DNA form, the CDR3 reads TGTGCCAGCAGCGACGGCAACTTGAACACTGAAGCTTTCTTT. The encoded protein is CASSDGNLNTEAFF.

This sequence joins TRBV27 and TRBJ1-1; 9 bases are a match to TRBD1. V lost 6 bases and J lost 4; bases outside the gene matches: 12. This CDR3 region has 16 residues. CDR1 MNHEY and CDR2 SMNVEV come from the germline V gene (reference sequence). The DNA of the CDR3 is TGTGCCAGCAGATCCGGGACAGGGAGGGACACCACTGAAGCTTTCTTT. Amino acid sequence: CASRSGTGRDTTEAFF.